A single sample gave rise to the 27 T cell receptor beta chains below, sequenced in a study of PD-L1 blockade in urothelial cancer. The method was immunoSEQ multiplex PCR; TCRdb's version includes in-frame clones alone and lacks a portion of them. The table shows around 30,000 clones, with 84% occurring only once. Time point: peripheral blood 6 weeks after treatment start. The source was PBMCs, collected around atezolizumab (anti-PD-L1) treatment. All receptors derive from a man between 65 and 85 years old with urothelial cancer.

This clone is labeled medium-sized. The chain employs TRBV7-3 and TRBJ1-2; 10 bases align to TRBD1. Germline CDR1 reads SGHTA; CDR2 reads FQGTGA. The ends lost 2 bases at V and 5 bases at J; junction bases unmatched: 2. The CDR3 runs 14 residues. The CDR3 region is CASSLQGQGYGYTF. The CDR3 DNA reads as TGTGCCAGCAGCTTACAGGGACAGGGGTATGGCTACACCTTC.

J is TRBJ2-2 and V is TRBV7-9, with 7 bases identical to TRBD1. This CDR3 contains 16 residues. The V segment lost 4 bases and the J segment 1 base; nucleotides outside the gene matches: 6. The germline V gene encodes CDR1 SEHNR and CDR2 FQNEAQ (reference sequence). The CDR3 loop reads CASSSSNRGNTGELFF. The CDR3 DNA sequence: TGTGCCAGCAGCTCAAGTAACAGGGGGAACACCGGGGAGCTGTTTTTT.

The chain has TRBV7-9 and TRBJ2-1; 8 bases are a match to TRBD1. Looked up from germline, CDR1 is SEHNR and CDR2 is FQNEAQ (reference sequence). The CDR3 contains 13 residues. J was trimmed by 8 bases and V by 3 bases; bases with no gene match: 3. The CDR3 DNA follows: TGTGCCAGCAGCTTTGCAGGGGGCCATGAGCAGTTCTTC. It codes for CASSFAGGHEQFF.

The gene calls are TRBV28 and TRBJ2-1, with 7 positions matching TRBD2. The CDR3 totals 17 residues. With 4 bases clipped from V and 2 bases from J, the junction kept 11 bases outside the gene matches. Per the germline V gene, CDR1 is MDHEN and CDR2 is SYDVKM. The CDR3 coding sequence is TGTGCCAGCAGTTATATGGTTATGGGAGGGCCCTACAATGAGCAGTTCTTC. As protein: CASSYMVMGGPYNEQFF. The complete variable domain, with remaining parts taken from reference TRBV28 and TRBJ2-1, reads DVKVTQSSRYLVKRTGEKVFLECVQDMDHENMFWYRQDPGLGLRLIYFSYDVKMKEKGDIPEGYSVSREKKERFSLILESASTNQTSMYLCASSYMVMGGPYNEQFFGPGTRLTVL.

The chain combines TRBV27 with TRBJ1-5; possibly TRBD1 for D (5 bases). V lost 2 bases and J lost 0, with 14 bases in between. The CDR3 runs 17 residues. Germline CDR1 and CDR2: MNHEY and SMNVEV (reference sequence). CDR3: CASSLSQGSYSNQPQHF. CDR3 nucleotide sequence: TGTGCCAGCAGTTTAAGCCAGGGTTCTTATAGCAATCAGCCCCAGCATTTT.

The chain combines TRBV14 with TRBJ1-1, with D tentatively TRBD1 (6 bases). This CDR3 region has 18 residues. Germline loops: CDR1 SGHDN, CDR2 FVKESK. Trimming took 3 bases from V and 5 from J, leaving 25 bases between them. CDR3 amino acids: CASSHRAYTTVGATEAFF. CDR3 nucleotide sequence: TGTGCCAGCAGCCATAGGGCCTACACAACTGTGGGGGCAACTGAAGCTTTCTTT.

The count of this clone is one. The V and J genes are TRBV7-2 and TRBJ2-1; D is possibly TRBD2 (5 bases). CDR1 is SGHTA and CDR2 is FQGNSA in the germline V gene. V lost 2 bases, J lost 12 bases, and 20 bases lay in between. This CDR3 contains 15 residues. The CDR3 region has the DNA TGTGCCAGCAGCTTACGAGGGTTACCTACAATGACGCAGTTCTTC. Translating it yields CASSLRGLPTMTQFF.

V and J are TRBV7-9 and TRBJ2-1; 8 bases map to TRBD2. V trimming: 1 base; J trimming: 4 bases; junction bases outside the gene matches: 9. This CDR3 has 17 amino acids. Germline V gives CDR1 SEHNR, CDR2 FQNEAQ (reference sequence). DNA of the CDR3: TGTGCCAGCAGCTTAGAGCTCGGCGGGAGGCAGTACAATGAGCAGTTCTTC. Translation gives CASSLELGGRQYNEQFF.

This rearrangement joins TRBV6-1 to TRBJ1-5; a possible D gene is TRBD1 (6 bases). The CDR3 has 14 residues. The ends were cut back, 6 bases at V and 2 bases at J, with 11 bases in the middle. The germline V gene encodes CDR1 MNHNS and CDR2 SASEGT. In DNA form, the CDR3 reads TGTGCCAGCAGACTGGGGGCACGCAATCAGCCCCAGCATTTT. This sequence encodes CASRLGARNQPQHF.

The count of this clone is one. The rearrangement links TRBV10-2 to TRBJ1-1, with 9 bases aligning to TRBD1. CDR1 is WSHSY, CDR2 SAAADI, per germline. Losses at the gene ends were 6 bases for V and 4 bases for J; bases not matched to a gene: 6. This CDR3 has 14 amino acids. DNA of the CDR3: TGCGCCAGCAGCAACAGGGGGCCGCCCACTGAAGCTTTCTTT. Its translation is CASSNRGPPTEAFF.

The genes are TRBV28 and TRBJ1-4; 8 nucleotides align to TRBD1. CDR3 length: 15 amino acids. The J segment lost 7 bases and the V segment lost 6 bases, leaving 10 bases of the junction unmatched. Germline assignment: CDR1 MDHEN and CDR2 SYDVKM. The CDR3 DNA reads as TGTGCCAGCAGCATCCAGACAGGGGCAGGTGAAAAACTGTTTTTT. This encodes CASSIQTGAGEKLFF.

This clone was counted only a few times. V and J are TRBV5-1 and TRBJ1-6, with 10 bases that match TRBD1. V shed 1 base and J 9 bases; nucleotides not matched to a gene: 1. The CDR3 is 14 residues long. Germline CDR1 reads SGHRS; CDR2 reads YFSETQ. CDR3 region: CASSLRDRGSPLHF. The CDR3 nucleotides are TGCGCCAGCAGCTTGCGGGACAGGGGTTCACCCCTCCACTTT.

This chain uses TRBV7-2 with TRBJ1-5, with D maybe TRBD1 (5 bases). The V gene's germline CDR1 is SGHTA and CDR2 FQGNSA. V shed 1 base and J shed 3 bases, with 10 bases lying between them. The CDR3 is made up of 15 amino acids. This CDR3 reads CASSLGDSNNQPQHF. For the CDR3, the DNA is TGTGCCAGCAGCTTAGGAGACAGCAACAATCAGCCCCAGCATTTT.

The chain uses TRBV7-3 and TRBJ2-3; D gene ambiguous. Per germline, CDR1 SGHTA and CDR2 FQGTGA. Deletions cut 1 base from V and 2 bases from J, with 13 bases between. The CDR3 runs 16 residues. The CDR3 loop reads CASSLKEPWLTDTQYF. CDR3 coding DNA: TGTGCCAGCAGCTTAAAAGAACCGTGGCTCACAGATACGCAGTATTTT.

V usage is TRBV28 and J usage is TRBJ1-4, with TRBD1 matching 7 bases. The germline V gene has CDR1 MDHEN and CDR2 SYDVKM. Germline trimming cut 4 bases from V and 5 bases from J; bases unmatched to any gene: 7. The CDR3 has 15 amino acids. This CDR3 reads CASSSSGQSNEKLFF. DNA of the CDR3: TGTGCCAGCAGTTCCTCGGGACAGTCAAATGAAAAACTGTTTTTT. Supplemented by reference TRBV28 and TRBJ1-4, the full variable domain reads DVKVTQSSRYLVKRTGEKVFLECVQDMDHENMFWYRQDPGLGLRLIYFSYDVKMKEKGDIPEGYSVSREKKERFSLILESASTNQTSMYLCASSSSGQSNEKLFFGSGTQLSVL.

This clone was seen a single time. V usage is TRBV4-2 and J usage is TRBJ2-3, with 9 bases identical to TRBD2. J was trimmed by 6 bases and V by 4 bases; bases with no gene match: 8. Germline V CDR1 and CDR2: LGHNA, YNFKEQ. This CDR3 region has 15 residues. In DNA form, the CDR3 reads TGTGCCAGCAGCCCCCGGGCGGGAGGGGTGGATACGCAGTATTTT. Protein: CASSPRAGGVDTQYF.

The DNA for the CDR3 is TGTGCCAGCAGCCCATCCCCGTGGGGGGTCTATGGCTACACCTTC. It yields the protein CASSPSPWGVYGYTF. The chain carries TRBV7-3 and TRBJ1-2, with D perhaps matching TRBD1 (5 bases). The CDR3 extends over 15 amino acids. Trimming stripped 5 bases from V and 4 bases from J, with 17 bases between. Per the germline V gene, CDR1 is SGHTA and CDR2 is FQGTGA.

V usage is TRBV6-6 and J usage is TRBJ2-1, with D hard to call. The length of the CDR3 is 11 residues. The germline gives CDR1 MNHNY, CDR2 SVGAGI (reference sequence). The germline V and J ends were trimmed by 6 bases and 10 bases, with 10 bases remaining between them. The CDR3 sequence: CASSLYSEQFF. In DNA form, the CDR3 reads TGTGCCAGCAGCCTATATTCAGAGCAGTTCTTC.

The V and J genes are TRBV5-4 and TRBJ2-3; D gene unclear. V lost 0 bases to trimming and J lost 4 bases, with 6 bases between them. The CDR3 consists of 13 residues. Germline lookup yields CDR1 SGHNT and CDR2 YYREEE (reference sequence). This chain's CDR3 is CASSLASSDTQYF. CDR3 DNA: TGTGCCAGCAGCTTGGCTTCTTCAGATACGCAGTATTTT.

The chain links TRBV19 to TRBJ1-4; D remains ambiguous. This CDR3 region has 10 residues. V was cut by 7 bases and J by 8 bases, with 5 bases left in between. From germline, CDR1 is LNHDA and CDR2 SQIVND (reference sequence). The CDR3 loop reads CASMREKLFF. CDR3 DNA: TGTGCCAGTATGCGGGAAAAACTGTTTTTT. Supplemented by reference TRBV19 and TRBJ1-4, the full variable domain reads DGGITQSPKYLFRKEGQNVTLSCEQNLNHDAMYWYRQDPGQGLRLIYYSQIVNDFQKGDIAEGYSVSREKKESFPLTVTSAQKNPTAFYLCASMREKLFFGSGTQLSVL.

V usage is TRBV7-3 and J usage is TRBJ2-1; tentative D call: TRBD2 (7 bases). Trimming shortened V by 4 bases and J by 5 bases, and 18 bases separated the two germline ends. This CDR3 has 16 residues. The germline V gene encodes CDR1 SGHTA and CDR2 FQGTGA. This chain's CDR3 is CASSYSGGPTDNEQFF. Here the CDR3 DNA reads TGTGCCAGCAGCTACTCCGGGGGGCCTACCGACAATGAGCAGTTCTTC. Based on the CDR3 plus reference TRBV7-3 and TRBJ2-1, the full variable domain is GAGVSQTPSNKVTEKGKYVELRCDPISGHTALYWYRQSLGQGPEFLIYFQGTGAADDSGLPNDRFFAVRPEGSVSTLKIQRTERGDSAVYLCASSYSGGPTDNEQFFGPGTRLTVL.

This chain links TRBV27 with TRBJ1-4; no firm D call. Germline V CDR1 and CDR2: MNHEY, SMNVEV (reference sequence). V was pared by 8 bases and J by 7 bases, with 17 bases between. The CDR3 sequence is 14 residues long. CDR3 loop: CASAPLTGTEKLFF. The CDR3 bases are TGTGCCAGCGCACCCCTGACGGGAACTGAAAAACTGTTTTTT.

The rearrangement uses TRBV5-8 and TRBJ2-7, with D perhaps matching TRBD2 (5 bases). The CDR3 totals 15 residues. Germline V lookup: CDR1 SGHTS, CDR2 YDEGEE. V dropped 0 bases and J dropped 3 bases, with 13 bases sitting between them. The CDR3 loop reads CASSLVRRTLYEQYF. Here the CDR3 DNA reads TGTGCCAGCAGCTTGGTGAGGAGGACGCTCTACGAGCAGTACTTC.

The V gene is TRBV7-3, the J gene TRBJ2-3; TRBD2 matches 9 bases. V dropped 4 bases and J dropped 2; count of bases not matched to a gene: 10. The CDR3 is 17 amino acids. CDR1 SGHTA and CDR2 FQGTGA come from the germline V gene. Here the CDR3 DNA reads TGTGCCAGCAGCTCTACTGGTAGCGGGGGACCCACAGATACGCAGTATTTT. Amino acid sequence: CASSSTGSGGPTDTQYF.

The rearrangement joins TRBV5-1 to TRBJ1-1; 12 bases fit TRBD1. Trimming cost V 6 bases and J 8 bases; bases outside gene matches: 17. Germline loops: CDR1 SGHRS, CDR2 YFSETQ. CDR3 size: 17 residues. CDR3 sequence reads: CASTQPGTGGANGEAFF. The CDR3 coding sequence is TGCGCCAGCACTCAACCCGGGACAGGGGGCGCGAACGGGGAAGCTTTCTTT.

The chain is built from TRBV30 and TRBJ2-2; perhaps TRBD1 as D (5 bases). Germline CDR1 is GTSNPN and CDR2 is SVGIG (reference sequence). With 5 bases removed from V and 5 bases from J, the gap between germline ends came to 6 bases. The CDR3 loop spans 11 amino acids. CDR3 nucleotide sequence: TGTGCCTGGTACAGGACCGGGGAGCTGTTTTTT. Translating gives CAWYRTGELFF. Full variable domain (missing parts from reference TRBV30 and TRBJ2-2): SQTIHQWPATLVQPVGSPLSLECTVEGTSNPNLYWYRQAAGRGLQLLFYSVGIGQISSEVPQNLSASRPQDRQFILSSKKLLLSDSGFYLCAWYRTGELFFGEGSRLTVL.

The chain uses TRBV4-2 and TRBJ2-7; weak D call: TRBD2 (5 bases). This CDR3 comprises 13 residues. Trimming left V 0 bases short and J 4 bases short, with 7 bases between. Germline CDR1 reads LGHNA; CDR2 reads YNFKEQ. The CDR3 is CASSQDGGYEQYF. The CDR3 coding sequence is TGTGCCAGCAGCCAAGATGGAGGATACGAGCAGTACTTC.